This TCR beta chain was retrieved from a study of Graves' ophthalmopathy and Graves' hyperthyroidism. The CDR3 contains 13 residues. CDR1 DFQATT and CDR2 SNEGSKA come from the germline V gene (reference sequence). Excluded: other autoimmune disease, uncontrolled infection, pregnancy or lactation. Thyroid ultrasound, orbital computed tomography, TRAb, serum thyroxine and clinical symptoms formed the basis of diagnosis. The PBMCs were taken from roughly 10 ml of fresh peripheral blood. For repertoire sequencing, the TCR beta CDR3 regions were amplified from RNA transcripts. Amplification began with first-round RT-PCR using HTBI primers, then second-round multiplex PCR was performed. TCRdb reanalysed the multiplex PCR reads using MiXCR and keeps one entry per CDR3 protein. Of about 740,000 distinct CDR3 sequences in the sample, 40% are singletons; the top ten hold approximately 43%. On this clonotype: The junction shows a germline mismatch at one end, possibly a read error.

This TCR was sampled from an adult man with Graves' ophthalmopathy. Sequencing was done on a sample of peripheral blood. The chain is built from TRBV20-1 and TRBJ1-2; D unclear. This CDR3 is CSARDPFKYGYAF. Written as DNA, the CDR3 is TGCAGTGCTAGAGATCCTTTCAAGTATGGCTACGCCTTC.